The 9 T cell receptor beta chains listed next were all sequenced from one sample in a study of T-cell reconstitution after alpha-beta-depleted transplantation in children. Unique molecular identifiers featured in how the TCRbeta library was prepared. Each CDR3 protein gets one entry after TCRdb re-called the PCR reads with MiXCR. Of nearly 350,000 distinct CDR3 sequences in the sample, about a sixth are singletons; the top ten hold around 43%. The source was PBMCs, mostly from graft donor cells, collected 360 days after TCRalphabeta/CD19-depleted stem cell transplant. The origin of the receptors is a male patient under 10 years old who had a stem cell transplant for acute lymphoblastic leukemia, so the T cells may come from the graft donor.

This clonotype was found a few times. The V call is TRBV18, the J call TRBJ2-5; 9 nucleotides match TRBD1. This CDR3 spans 15 amino acids. The junction had 4 bases not matched to a gene; V was cut back by 1 base and J by 4 bases. The germline V gene has CDR1 KGHSH and CDR2 LQKENI. The DNA for the CDR3 is TGTGCCAGCTCACCACTTCCGGGACAGGGAGAGACCCAGTACTTC. It is translated as CASSPLPGQGETQYF.

The chain has TRBV15 and TRBJ1-1; D not certain. The length of the CDR3 is 12 residues. Germline CDR1 and CDR2: LNHNV and YYDKDF (reference sequence). V lost 1 base and J lost 6, with 6 bases in between. CDR3 loop: CATSRGNSEAFF. CDR3 sequence (DNA): TGTGCCACCAGCAGAGGCAATTCTGAAGCTTTCTTT.

This clonotype was seen a handful of times. The chain couples TRBV15 to TRBJ2-3; 9 bases align to TRBD2. Trimming removed 3 bases from V and 1 base from J; junction bases left unmatched: 2. This CDR3 has 15 residues. The germline CDR1 and CDR2 sequences are LNHNV and YYDKDF (reference sequence). CDR3 nucleotides: TGTGCCACCAGCAGCCAGCGGGAGGGCACAGATACGCAGTATTTT. Encoded protein: CATSSQREGTDTQYF.

This clonotype was detected ten times or more. The gene calls are TRBV7-3 and TRBJ2-3, with TRBD2 identical over 7 bases. The CDR3 totals 14 residues. Germline CDR1 reads SGHTA; CDR2 reads FQGTGA. With 5 bases clipped from V and 4 bases from J, the junction kept 6 bases outside the gene matches. The CDR3 DNA reads as TGTGCCAGCAGCCGGGACTATTTTGCAGATACGCAGTATTTT. This gives the protein CASSRDYFADTQYF.

This clonotype was counted a few times. V gene TRBV10-3 combines with J gene TRBJ1-5; tentatively, D is TRBD1 (6 bases). Between the trimmed V and J ends, which lost 10 bases and 5 bases, there was a span of 18 bases. There are 14 residues in the CDR3. Germline V gives CDR1 ENHRY, CDR2 SYGVKD. In DNA, the CDR3 is TGTGCCACCTCCGCGGAGGGGGGCTATCAGCCCCAGCATTTT. Translated, it gives CATSAEGGYQPQHF.

The V gene is TRBV7-8, the J gene TRBJ2-1; 8 bases line up with TRBD2. The CDR3 extends over 15 amino acids. Germline V CDR1 and CDR2: SGHVS, FQNEAQ. V lost 6 bases, J lost 7 bases, and 11 bases stayed unmatched. CDR3 nucleotides: TGTGCCAGCAGTCTTCTGGGACTAGGTCGAAATGAGCAGTTCTTC. Residues: CASSLLGLGRNEQFF.

A few counts support this clonotype. V is TRBV6-4 and J is TRBJ2-2, with 8 bases fitting TRBD2. V shed 5 bases and J 6 bases; nucleotides not matched to a gene: 17. There are 18 residues in the CDR3. Germline V gives CDR1 MRHNA, CDR2 SNTAGT. The CDR3 sequence is CASSNTWGSGLAPGELFF. In DNA, the CDR3 is TGTGCCAGCAGTAACACCTGGGGCTCTGGACTAGCCCCCGGGGAGCTGTTTTTT.

This clonotype has a handful of counts. The chain has TRBV25-1 and TRBJ2-7; TRBD1 aligns across 8 bases. Germline-derived CDR1 and CDR2 are MGHDK and SYGVNS. Unmatched junction bases numbered 10, after V lost 4 bases and J lost 5 bases. The CDR3 covers 15 residues. CDR3 in amino acids: CASSVRQGLFHEQYF. The DNA for the CDR3 is TGTGCCAGCAGTGTACGACAGGGGCTCTTCCACGAGCAGTACTTC.

The V gene is TRBV29-1, the J gene TRBJ2-7; 7 nucleotides line up with TRBD1. The CDR3 contains 13 residues. V shed 4 bases and J 3 bases; nucleotides not matched to a gene: 6. CDR1 and CDR2 (germline): SQVTM, ANQGSEA. The CDR3 loop reads CSVGRGPGYEQYF. For the CDR3, the DNA is TGCAGCGTTGGAAGGGGGCCGGGCTACGAGCAGTACTTC.